These 32 T cell receptor beta chains came from one sample sequenced in a study of T cell responses to AZD1222 COVID-19 vaccine. Only in-frame clones appear in the TCRdb table, and some are missing; sequencing was by immunoSEQ multiplex PCR. The data contain some 86,000 clones, approximately 90% of them singletons. The specimen was peripheral blood, collected 28 days after the second AZD1222 dose. These receptors all come from an adult who received the AZD1222 COVID-19 vaccine.

The chain couples TRBV7-2 to TRBJ1-2; D gene unclear. The CDR3 runs 13 residues. The germline V gene encodes CDR1 SGHTA and CDR2 FQGNSA. Deletions cut 5 bases from V and 4 bases from J, with 11 bases between. CDR3 sequence: CASSVVEVYGYTF. CDR3 bases: TGTGCCAGCAGCGTAGTAGAGGTCTATGGCTACACCTTC.

This clone appeared a single time. This chain joins TRBV13 and TRBJ2-3; 12 bases fit TRBD2. CDR1 is PRHDT, CDR2 FYEKMQ, per germline (reference sequence). V was clipped by 5 bases and J by 3 bases; unmatched bases: 6. This CDR3 is 16 amino acids long. The CDR3 DNA follows: TGTGCCAGCAGCCCTACCACTAGCGGGGGGACAGATACGCAGTATTTT. Amino acid sequence: CASSPTTSGGTDTQYF.

V is TRBV5-1 and J is TRBJ2-7; 8 bases line up with TRBD1. The length of the CDR3 is 14 residues. CDR1 is SGHRS, CDR2 YFSETQ, per germline. The junction had 6 bases not matched to a gene; V was cut back by 4 bases and J by 3 bases. CDR3 sequence: CASSPGTGYYEQYF. In DNA form, the CDR3 reads TGCGCCAGCAGCCCCGGGACAGGCTACTACGAGCAGTACTTC.

This chain links TRBV6-2 or TRBV6-3 with TRBJ1-2, with 8 nucleotides matching TRBD1. Germline CDR1 reads MNHEY; CDR2 reads SVGEGT. After removal of 6 bases from V and 2 bases from J, the junction contained 11 bases not matched to a gene. The CDR3 has 16 residues. The CDR3 sequence: CASSHPDRGVNYGYTF. The CDR3 bases are TGTGCCAGCAGCCATCCCGACAGGGGCGTAAACTATGGCTACACCTTC.

J is TRBJ1-3 and V is TRBV7-2; D is uncertain. CDR3 length equals 16 residues. The V end lost 1 base, the J end lost 0 bases, and 10 bases lay between the germline ends. The V gene's germline CDR1 is SGHTA and CDR2 FQGNSA. CDR3 in amino acids: CASSLVPASSGNTIYF. CDR3 DNA: TGTGCCAGCAGCTTAGTTCCGGCTAGCTCTGGAAACACCATATATTTT.

V gene TRBV10-3 combines with J gene TRBJ2-5; D is possibly TRBD1 (6 bases). Per germline, CDR1 ENHRY and CDR2 SYGVKD. The V and J ends lost 3 bases and 5 bases respectively, with 31 bases between them. This CDR3 has 20 residues. The CDR3 is CAISDPGTLSAAVQGETQYF. The DNA for the CDR3 is TGTGCCATCAGTGACCCCGGGACACTTTCCGCGGCGGTCCAAGGGGAGACCCAGTACTTC.

The chain links TRBV3-1 (or the pseudogene TRBV3-2) to TRBJ2-3; 8 bases are shared with TRBD2. J lost 4 bases, V lost 5 bases, and 8 bases had no gene match. This CDR3 has 15 amino acids. The germline V gene has CDR1 LGHDT and CDR2 YNNKEL (reference sequence). The CDR3 bases are TGTGCCAGCAGCGCAAGCGGGGGAGGCGCAGATACGCAGTATTTT. It codes for CASSASGGGADTQYF.

The chain couples TRBV7-9 to TRBJ1-2; 7 positions match TRBD1. The germline V gene encodes CDR1 SEHNR and CDR2 FQNEAQ (reference sequence). This CDR3 spans 16 amino acids. The V and J ends lost 5 bases and 4 bases, in that order; junction bases with no gene match: 13. This CDR3 is CASSRQGGGNGYGYTF. Here the CDR3 DNA reads TGTGCCAGCAGCAGACAGGGAGGGGGCAATGGCTATGGCTACACCTTC.

The rearrangement uses TRBV29-1 and TRBJ1-2, with 8 bases that match TRBD1. The CDR3 totals 15 residues. The germline CDR1 and CDR2 sequences are SQVTM and ANQGSEA. The V segment lost 2 bases and the J segment 1 base; nucleotides outside the gene matches: 6. For the CDR3, the DNA is TGCAGCGTTGAATCCGTGGACAGGGTTAACTATGGCTACACCTTC. This gives the protein CSVESVDRVNYGYTF.

The V call is TRBV9, the J call TRBJ1-5, with D hard to call. The CDR3 contains 14 residues. Germline assignment: CDR1 SGDLS and CDR2 YYNGEE. V was shortened by 0 bases and J by 3 bases, with 7 bases between the two germline ends. The CDR3: CASSVAASNQPQHF. The CDR3 nucleotides are TGTGCCAGCAGCGTAGCGGCATCCAATCAGCCCCAGCATTTT.

This sequence joins TRBV10-1 and TRBJ2-3; 10 bases agree with TRBD2. The J segment lost 2 bases and the V segment lost 3 bases, leaving 5 bases of the junction unmatched. In germline, CDR1 is WNHNN, CDR2 SYGVQD (reference sequence). The CDR3 is 16 amino acids. The CDR3: CASSDSGGPLTDTQYF. CDR3 DNA sequence: TGCGCCAGCAGTGATAGCGGGGGGCCCCTCACAGATACGCAGTATTTT.

The chain is built from TRBV4-1 and TRBJ1-1; no reliable D call. V dropped 2 bases and J dropped 0 bases, with 25 bases sitting between them. The CDR3 loop spans 20 amino acids. CDR1 and CDR2 (germline): MGHRA, YSYEKL. CDR3 bases: TGCGCCAGCAGCCAATTTTCGGGGAGACTAATTTCGGGGTTGAACACTGAAGCTTTCTTT. This gives the protein CASSQFSGRLISGLNTEAFF.

J is TRBJ2-3 and V is TRBV11-2; 7 nucleotides match TRBD1. Germline assignment: CDR1 SGHAT and CDR2 FQNNGV. The CDR3 has 15 amino acids. J was trimmed by 3 bases and V by 5 bases; bases with no gene match: 8. In DNA form, the CDR3 reads TGTGCCAGCAGCACCCCAGGGGGACAGACAGATACGCAGTATTTT. This sequence encodes CASSTPGGQTDTQYF.

This clone came up a few times. This chain joins TRBV5-4 and TRBJ2-2; tentatively, D is TRBD2 (6 bases). Germline values: CDR1 SGHNT, CDR2 YYREEE (reference sequence). Trimming shortened V by 2 bases and J by 4 bases, and 15 bases separated the two germline ends. The CDR3 extends over 16 amino acids. DNA of the CDR3: TGTGCCAGCAGCTTAAGGCTTTTGGGGGGCACCGGGGAGCTGTTTTTT. Its protein product is CASSLRLLGGTGELFF.

This clone appeared a single time. The rearrangement links TRBV5-1 to TRBJ2-3; TRBD1 matches 10 bases. This CDR3 comprises 15 residues. With V trimmed by 0 bases and J by 4 bases, 2 bases remained unmatched. In germline, CDR1 is SGHRS, CDR2 YFSETQ. The CDR3 is CASSLGGQGSDTQYF. CDR3 DNA: TGCGCCAGCAGCTTGGGGGGACAGGGGTCAGATACGCAGTATTTT.

V and J are TRBV11-2 and TRBJ1-6; TRBD1 is a possible D gene (5 bases). Trimming took off 3 bases at V and 10 bases at J, with 16 bases between the two ends. The CDR3 extends over 15 amino acids. Germline values: CDR1 SGHAT, CDR2 FQNNGV. The CDR3 spells CASSFFGREDSPLHF. CDR3 coding DNA: TGTGCCAGCAGCTTTTTCGGCAGGGAGGACTCACCCCTCCACTTT.

The V and J genes are TRBV18 and TRBJ1-6; 9 nucleotides align to TRBD1. The CDR3 is made up of 15 amino acids. In germline, CDR1 is KGHSH, CDR2 LQKENI. V gave up 6 bases and J gave up 7 bases; unmatched junction bases: 7. CDR3 DNA: TGTGCCAGCTCCGAGCAGGGGACAGGGAATTCACCCCTCCACTTT. Protein sequence: CASSEQGTGNSPLHF.

This chain joins TRBV6-5 and TRBJ2-7; D perhaps matches TRBD1 (5 bases). Germline-derived CDR1 and CDR2 are MNHEY and SVGAGI. The germline V and J ends were trimmed by 7 bases and 0 bases, with 16 bases remaining between them. This CDR3 has 15 amino acids. The DNA of the CDR3 is TGTGCCAGCACCTTCGGTCACAGGTCCTCCTACGAGCAGTACTTC. Its translation: CASTFGHRSSYEQYF.

This chain joins TRBV6-5 and TRBJ1-2; possibly TRBD1 for D (5 bases). CDR1 MNHEY and CDR2 SVGAGI come from the germline V gene. With 4 bases removed from V and 4 bases from J, the gap between germline ends came to 16 bases. This CDR3 region has 15 residues. The CDR3 sequence is CASSWRQGQGYGYTF. The DNA of the CDR3 is TGTGCCAGCAGTTGGAGGCAGGGTCAGGGCTATGGCTACACCTTC.

The V and J genes are TRBV27 and TRBJ2-7; TRBD2 matches 13 bases. The trim removed 4 bases at V and 5 bases at J, leaving 5 bases unmatched. Looked up from germline, CDR1 is MNHEY and CDR2 is SMNVEV (reference sequence). The CDR3 loop spans 15 amino acids. In DNA, the CDR3 is TGTGCCAGCAGTTCCCGGACTAGCGGGGGCCACGAGCAGTACTTC. It translates to CASSSRTSGGHEQYF.

The genes are TRBV13 and TRBJ2-1, with TRBD2 identical over 8 bases. Germline assignment: CDR1 PRHDT and CDR2 FYEKMQ (reference sequence). This CDR3 spans 15 amino acids. The V and J ends lost 3 bases and 7 bases, in that order; junction bases with no gene match: 8. This chain's CDR3 is CASSFLIAGRNEQFF. CDR3 nucleotide sequence: TGTGCCAGCAGCTTCTTAATAGCGGGGCGAAATGAGCAGTTCTTC.

The V and J genes are TRBV18 and TRBJ1-4; TRBD1 might be the D (6 bases). Germline CDR1 is KGHSH and CDR2 is LQKENI. V lost 2 bases and J 5 bases, leaving 6 bases between the germline ends. The CDR3 runs 13 residues. CDR3 amino acids: CASSPDRNEKLFF. CDR3 nucleotide sequence: TGTGCCAGCTCACCAGACAGGAATGAAAAACTGTTTTTT.

This clone was seen only a few times. The chain employs TRBV5-4 and TRBJ2-7; possibly TRBD1 for D (6 bases). The ends were cut back, 0 bases at V and 2 bases at J, with 12 bases in the middle. CDR3 length: 15 residues. CDR1 SGHNT and CDR2 YYREEE come from the germline V gene (reference sequence). CDR3 amino acids: CASSLGKQGPYEQYF. The CDR3 DNA sequence: TGTGCCAGCAGCTTGGGAAAACAGGGACCCTACGAGCAGTACTTC.

This clone was seen just once. V usage is TRBV12-3 or TRBV12-4 and J usage is TRBJ2-1, with D unclear. The CDR3 is 11 amino acids. The ends were cut back, 1 base at V and 12 bases at J, with 7 bases in the middle. CDR3 amino acids: CASSLGDSQFF. The CDR3 nucleotides read TGTGCCAGCAGTTTAGGAGATTCGCAGTTCTTC.

This clone was counted once. One end of the junction does not line up with germline, which may come from a read error. This chain connects TRBV7-7 to TRBJ2-2, with 7 bases that match TRBD2. The germline V gene has CDR1 SSHAT and CDR2 FNYEAQ (reference sequence). The CDR3 runs 14 residues. CDR3 coding DNA: TGTGCTAGCAGCTTAAGCGGGGCCACCGGGGAGCTGTTTTTT. Translating gives CASSLSGATGELFF. Looking up the rest from reference TRBV7-7 and TRBJ2-2 gives the full variable domain: GAGVSQSPRYKVTKRGQDVTLRCDPISSHATLYWYQQALGQGPEFLTYFNYEAQPDKSGLPSDRFSAERPEGSISTLTIQRTEQRDSAMYRCASSLSGATGELFFGEGSRLTVL.

With respect to this clone: The same CDR3 is also encoded by other DNA sequences in this sample. The rearrangement joins TRBV28 to TRBJ1-1, with no clear D. This CDR3 comprises 13 residues. From germline, CDR1 is MDHEN and CDR2 SYDVKM. The ends were cut back, 3 bases at V and 1 base at J, with 6 bases in the middle. CDR3 residues: CASSFSGNTEAFF. CDR3 coding DNA: TGTGCCAGCAGTTTTTCCGGGAACACTGAAGCTTTCTTT.

The chain employs TRBV4-2 and TRBJ1-1; tentative D call: TRBD1 (5 bases). The V and J ends lost 3 bases and 2 bases respectively, with 13 bases between them. The CDR3 has 15 residues. Germline values: CDR1 LGHNA, CDR2 YNFKEQ. The CDR3 nucleotides are TGTGCCAGCAGCCAGGGGGAGGAGGGCAACACTGAAGCTTTCTTT. This sequence encodes CASSQGEEGNTEAFF.

The chain has TRBV19 and TRBJ1-2, with TRBD1 matching 7 bases. Germline V gene sequence: CDR1 LNHDA, CDR2 SQIVND (reference sequence). The CDR3 length is 14 residues. V dropped 7 bases and J dropped 7; count of bases not matched to a gene: 12. The CDR3 DNA sequence: TGTGCCAGTAAAGCACAACAGGGGACTGTTGGCTACACCTTC. This encodes CASKAQQGTVGYTF.

The chain employs TRBV3-1 (or the pseudogene TRBV3-2) and TRBJ2-3; no definite D call. Trimming took off 3 bases at V and 4 bases at J, with 5 bases between the two ends. Per the germline V gene, CDR1 is LGHDT and CDR2 is YNNKEL (reference sequence). There are 12 residues in the CDR3. The CDR3 sequence: CASSHIPDTQYF. In DNA, the CDR3 is TGTGCCAGCAGCCATATTCCAGATACGCAGTATTTT.

This chain joins TRBV10-3 and TRBJ1-2; D perhaps matches TRBD1 (6 bases). CDR3 length: 13 amino acids. CDR1 is ENHRY and CDR2 is SYGVKD in the germline V gene. Deletions cut 2 bases from V and 8 bases from J, with 12 bases between. CDR3 coding DNA: TGTGCCATCAGTGAGGCCGGGACAAAGGGCTACACCTTC. This codes for CAISEAGTKGYTF.

The V and J genes are TRBV11-3 and TRBJ1-1, with D tentatively TRBD1 (6 bases). This CDR3 comprises 15 residues. The germline CDR1 and CDR2 sequences are SGHNT and YENEEA. V lost 8 bases, J lost 4 bases, and 20 bases lay in between. This CDR3 is CASAPQGRKATEAFF. The CDR3 DNA reads as TGTGCCAGCGCCCCTCAGGGGCGGAAGGCCACTGAAGCTTTCTTT.

This sequence joins TRBV5-1 and TRBJ1-1; D is unclear. This CDR3 comprises 14 residues. Germline lookup yields CDR1 SGHRS and CDR2 YFSETQ. V lost 0 bases, J lost 3 bases, and 9 bases lay in between. The CDR3 DNA reads as TGCGCCAGCAGCTTGGCTCTGGGGTACACTGAAGCTTTCTTT. It encodes CASSLALGYTEAFF.